The rows below give T cell receptor beta chains drawn from one sample of a study of blood T cell repertoires in COVID-19. Some clones are missing from TCRdb's copy, which holds only in-frame ones; the method was immunoSEQ multiplex PCR. The data contain around 450,000 clones, about 90% of them singletons. The sequenced material came from PBMCs or T cells enriched from blood (not recorded which). Receptor source: a man aged 18 to 30 who had recovered from COVID-19. Both conserved end residues are part of each CDR3. D genes are given only for firm matches. Only part of the rows carry a size: once, few, many, or a class if the clone is expanded.

cdr3_length clone_size j_call v_call d_call cdr3_aa cdr3_nt
16 - TRBJ1-1 TRBV7-6 TRBD1 CASSLALGTVNTEAFF TGTGCCAGCAGCTTAGCGCTAGGGACAGTGAACACTGAAGCTTTCTTT
13 - TRBJ2-3 TRBV30 - CAWREGLGDTQYF TGTGCCTGGAGGGAGGGCCTTGGAGATACGCAGTATTTT
13 - TRBJ1-6 TRBV12-3/TRBV12-4 - CASSSGVRSPLHF TGTGCCAGCAGTTCCGGAGTTCGGTCACCCCTCCACTTT
15 - TRBJ1-2 TRBV11-3 - CASSSSRGGSYGYTF TGTGCCAGCAGCTCATCTCGGGGGGGCTCCTATGGCTACACCTTC
14 - TRBJ1-3 TRBV27 - CASSLGASGNTIYF TGTGCCAGCAGTTTAGGGGCATCTGGAAACACCATATATTTT
12 - TRBJ1-2 TRBV9 - CASSVATKGYTF TGTGCCAGCAGCGTAGCTACTAAAGGCTACACCTTC
13 - TRBJ1-2 TRBV18 - CASSLAEKKGYTF TGTGCCAGCTCACTAGCGGAAAAGAAAGGCTACACCTTC
13 once TRBJ1-2 TRBV2 TRBD1 CASRIGTDYGYTF TGTGCCAGCAGAATCGGGACAGACTATGGCTACACCTTC
16 - TRBJ2-1 TRBV4-2 TRBD2 CASSQLTSGRGYEQFF TGTGCCAGCAGCCAACTTACTAGCGGGAGGGGTTATGAGCAGTTCTTC
15 - TRBJ2-1 TRBV6-5 - CASSYSYSSYNEQFF TGTGCCAGCAGTTACTCGTACAGCTCCTACAATGAGCAGTTCTTC
12 - TRBJ2-7 TRBV3-1/TRBV3-2 - CASSQDRGEQYF TGTGCCAGCAGCCAAGATCGGGGGGAGCAGTACTTC
16 - TRBJ1-3 TRBV3-1/TRBV3-2 - CASSQADRLSGNTIYF TGTGCCAGCAGCCAGGCCGACAGGTTGTCTGGAAACACCATATATTTT
18 - TRBJ1-4 TRBV4-1 TRBD1 CASSPSQGARTTNEKLFF TGCGCCAGCAGCCCCTCCCAGGGGGCGCGTACAACTAATGAAAAACTGTTTTTT
14 - TRBJ1-2 TRBV6-5 TRBD1 CASIRDRGGFGYTF TGTGCCAGCATCAGAGACAGGGGTGGTTTTGGCTACACCTTC
11 - TRBJ1-1 TRBV4-1 - CASSQGGVAFF TGCGCCAGCAGCCAAGGGGGGGTAGCTTTCTTT
15 few TRBJ1-5 TRBV30 - CAWSVRPASNQPQHF TGTGCCTGGAGTGTTCGGCCAGCGAGCAATCAGCCCCAGCATTTT
16 - TRBJ2-5 TRBV12-2 - CASRLAGDSMIETQYF TGTGCAAGTCGCTTAGCGGGCGACAGCATGATCGAGACCCAGTACTTC
14 - TRBJ2-1 TRBV4-1 - CASSPPGQSNEQFF TGCGCCAGCAGCCCCCCGGGACAATCCAATGAGCAGTTCTTC
15 - TRBJ2-3 TRBV7-6 TRBD2 CASSIGSGGMDTQYF TGTGCCAGCAGCATAGGTAGCGGGGGTATGGATACGCAGTATTTT
13 - TRBJ1-1 TRBV7-9 - CASSLATSPEAFF TGTGCCAGCAGCTTAGCGACAAGCCCCGAAGCTTTCTTT
18 - TRBJ2-5 TRBV19 TRBD1 CASSSLGPGQGTQETQYF TGTGCCAGTAGTTCCTTAGGACCGGGACAGGGGACCCAAGAGACCCAGTACTTC
14 - TRBJ1-5 TRBV30 TRBD1 CAWSVWQGDQPQHF TGTGCCTGGAGTGTATGGCAGGGGGATCAGCCCCAGCATTTT
12 once TRBJ2-7 TRBV28 - CASRQGAYEQYF TGTGCCAGCAGGCAAGGAGCGTACGAGCAGTACTTC
14 - TRBJ1-5 TRBV6-5 - CASTTGGLNQPQHF TGTGCCAGCACCACGGGGGGCTTAAATCAGCCCCAGCATTTT
11 - TRBJ2-7 TRBV27 - CASSQGWEQYF TGTGCCAGCAGTCAGGGGTGGGAGCAGTACTTC
15 - TRBJ2-1 TRBV6-5 TRBD2 CASRPSGGALNEQFF TGTGCCAGCAGACCGAGCGGGGGGGCTCTCAATGAGCAGTTCTTC
14 - TRBJ1-1 TRBV6-1 - CASSEAGRGTEAFF TGTGCCAGCAGTGAAGCAGGGAGGGGCACTGAAGCTTTCTTT
15 - TRBJ2-7 TRBV11-2 - CASSLDPIGTYEQYF TGTGCCAGCAGCTTAGACCCAATCGGGACCTACGAGCAGTACTTC
13 - TRBJ2-1 TRBV12-3/TRBV12-4 TRBD2 CASTFGLAGGQFF TGTGCCAGCACCTTCGGACTAGCGGGAGGGCAGTTCTTC
15 - TRBJ2-7 TRBV7-3 - CASSPGDGTGYEQYF TGTGCCAGCAGCCCAGGGGATGGGACGGGCTACGAGCAGTACTTC
17 - TRBJ2-2 TRBV5-6 - CASSLLKGTKNTGELFF TGTGCCAGCAGCTTGCTAAAGGGGACAAAAAACACCGGGGAGCTGTTTTTT
16 once TRBJ1-5 TRBV19 TRBD1 CASSILTGAFNQPQHF TGTGCCAGTAGTATTCTAACAGGGGCCTTCAATCAGCCCCAGCATTTT
14 - TRBJ1-6 TRBV5-1 TRBD1 CASSADRGNSPLHF TGCGCCAGCAGCGCGGACAGGGGTAATTCACCCCTCCACTTT
15 - TRBJ1-5 TRBV19 - CASSMVSRGAQPQHF TGTGCCAGTAGTATGGTTAGTCGGGGAGCTCAGCCCCAGCATTTT
14 - TRBJ1-2 TRBV9 - CASSVGGDVYGYTF TGTGCCAGCAGCGTAGGCGGGGATGTCTATGGCTACACCTTC
15 - TRBJ2-3 TRBV10-3 TRBD2 CAISEVLAGTDTQYF TGTGCCATCAGTGAGGTACTAGCGGGCACAGATACGCAGTATTTT
14 few TRBJ1-6 TRBV6-1 - CASSELGANSPLHF TGTGCCAGCAGTGAACTAGGCGCTAATTCACCCCTCCACTTT
16 - TRBJ2-1 TRBV4-1 - CASSQGAQGRLNEQFF TGCGCCAGCAGCCAAGGGGCCCAGGGTAGACTCAATGAGCAGTTCTTC
16 - TRBJ2-6 TRBV11-2 TRBD2 CASSSTSGSGANVLTF TGTGCCAGCAGCTCAACTAGCGGCTCTGGGGCCAACGTCCTGACTTTC
15 - TRBJ2-1 TRBV5-5 - CASSLATRGNYEQFF TGTGCCAGCAGCTTGGCAACCAGGGGTAATTACGAGCAGTTCTTC
15 - TRBJ1-3 TRBV3-1/TRBV3-2 - CASSQRGSSGNTIYF TGTGCCAGCAGCCAACGGGGGAGCTCTGGAAACACCATATATTTT
14 - TRBJ2-7 TRBV5-1 - CASSFGQSVDEQYF TGCGCCAGCAGCTTTGGGCAATCCGTCGACGAGCAGTACTTC
19 once TRBJ2-3 TRBV9 TRBD2 CASSPGTSGGAGPSDTQYF TGTGCCAGCAGCCCAGGGACTAGCGGGGGGGCGGGTCCAAGCGATACGCAGTATTTT
16 - TRBJ2-7 TRBV5-5 - CASSLVLIEEGYEQYF TGTGCCAGCAGCTTGGTCTTGATTGAAGAGGGCTACGAGCAGTACTTC
13 - TRBJ2-1 TRBV14 - CASSPIRNNEQFF TGTGCCAGCAGCCCAATCAGAAACAATGAGCAGTTCTTC
12 - TRBJ2-2 TRBV28 - CASNKNTGELFF TGTGCCAGTAACAAGAACACCGGGGAGCTGTTTTTT
15 - TRBJ1-1 TRBV7-2 TRBD1 CASSRGTVWDTEAFF TGTGCCAGCAGCCGGGGGACAGTTTGGGACACTGAAGCTTTCTTT
12 - TRBJ2-2 TRBV3-1/TRBV3-2 - CASSQGYGELFF TGTGCCAGCAGCCAGGGCTACGGGGAGCTGTTTTTT
16 - TRBJ2-7 TRBV27 - CASSPQVLVGLYEQYF TGTGCCAGCTCTCCTCAGGTGTTAGTTGGTCTCTACGAGCAGTACTTC
14 - TRBJ2-7 TRBV19 - CASSISQGGYEQYF TGTGCCAGTAGTATTTCGCAGGGGGGATACGAGCAGTACTTC
15 few TRBJ2-3 TRBV9 - CASSVGVSPIEEQYF TGTGCCAGCAGCGTAGGAGTCAGCCCGATAGAGGAGCAGTATTTT
15 few TRBJ1-1 TRBV5-8 TRBD1 CASRAGQGYHTEAFF TGTGCCAGCAGGGCGGGACAGGGGTATCACACTGAAGCTTTCTTT
13 - TRBJ1-4 TRBV6-5 - CASSPGLGEKLFF TGTGCCAGCAGCCCAGGGTTGGGTGAAAAACTGTTTTTT
16 - TRBJ2-7 TRBV11-2 TRBD2 CASSLALAGGTYEQYF TGTGCCAGCAGCTTAGCACTAGCGGGCGGTACCTACGAGCAGTACTTC